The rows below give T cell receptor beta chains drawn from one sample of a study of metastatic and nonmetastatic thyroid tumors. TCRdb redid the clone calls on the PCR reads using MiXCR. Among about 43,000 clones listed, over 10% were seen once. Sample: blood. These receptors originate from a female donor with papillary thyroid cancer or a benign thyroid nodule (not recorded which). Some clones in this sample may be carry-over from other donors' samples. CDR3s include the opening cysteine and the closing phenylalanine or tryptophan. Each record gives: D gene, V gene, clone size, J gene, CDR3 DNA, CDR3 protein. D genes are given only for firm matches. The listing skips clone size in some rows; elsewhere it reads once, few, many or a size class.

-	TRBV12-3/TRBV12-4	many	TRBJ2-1	TGTGCCAGCAGTTTGGGGGGGGCACACAGGAGCTCCTACAATGAGCAGTTCTTC	CASSLGGAHRSSYNEQFF
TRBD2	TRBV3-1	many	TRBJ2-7	TGTGCCAGCAGCCCGGGAGGATACGAGCAGTACTTC	CASSPGGYEQYF
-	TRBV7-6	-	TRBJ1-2	TGTGCCAGCAGCTTAGATACAGGGATTTTCAACTATGGCTACACCTTC	CASSLDTGIFNYGYTF
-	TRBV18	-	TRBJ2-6	TGTGCCAGCTCACCAGATTCGGTCTACTCTGGGGCCAACGTCCTGACTTTC	CASSPDSVYSGANVLTF
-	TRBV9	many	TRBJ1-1	TGTGCCAGCAGCGTAGGGGCAGGGAACACTGAAGCTTTCTTT	CASSVGAGNTEAFF
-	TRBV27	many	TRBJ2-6	TGTGCCAGCAGTTCTGCTTGGCCGGGAGCTGCTGGGGCCAACGTCCTGACTTTC	CASSSAWPGAAGANVLTF
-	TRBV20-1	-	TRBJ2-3	TGCAGTGCTAGCAAGGCCAGCAGTTTTAAAGGAGATACGCAGTATTTT	CSASKASSFKGDTQYF
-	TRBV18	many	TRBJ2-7	TGTGCCAGCTCACTCTCGCCAGGCTACGAGCAGTACTTC	CASSLSPGYEQYF
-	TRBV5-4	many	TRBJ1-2	TGTGCCAGCAGCTTGGGTCTCGGGGTTTTGGGCTACACCTTC	CASSLGLGVLGYTF
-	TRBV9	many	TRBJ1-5	TGTGCCAGCAGCCCCGGCTACGGGCCTGATCAGCCCCAGCATTTT	CASSPGYGPDQPQHF
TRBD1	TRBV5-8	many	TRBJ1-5	TGTGCCAGCAGTCGGGACAGGGGTGTTCAGCCCCAGCATTTT	CASSRDRGVQPQHF
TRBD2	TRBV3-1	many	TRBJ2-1	TGTGCCAGCAGTCACATAATTCTAGCGGGAGGCCGGGGCAATGAGCAGTTCTTC	CASSHIILAGGRGNEQFF
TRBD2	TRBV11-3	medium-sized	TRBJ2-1	TGTGCCAGCAGCCTGACTAGCGGGGCTTACAATGAGCAGTTCTTC	CASSLTSGAYNEQFF
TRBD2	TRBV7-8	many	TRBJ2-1	TGTGCCAGCAGCTTAGTGCTAGCGGCCAGAGGTGAGCAGTTCTTC	CASSLVLAARGEQFF
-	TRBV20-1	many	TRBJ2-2	TGCAGTGCTAGAGATCGCGAGCGGTTGAACACCGGGGAGCTGTTTTTT	CSARDRERLNTGELFF
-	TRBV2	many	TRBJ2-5	TGTGCCAGCACATGGGGACCCTGGGAGACCCAGTACTTC	CASTWGPWETQYF
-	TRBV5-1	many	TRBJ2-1	TGCGCCAGCAGCTTGGCCCCTTCCAGGAATGAGCAGTTCTTC	CASSLAPSRNEQFF
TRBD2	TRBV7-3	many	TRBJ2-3	TGTGCCAGCAGCACTCATCCGGGACTAGCGGGAGGAGATACGCAGTATTTT	CASSTHPGLAGGDTQYF
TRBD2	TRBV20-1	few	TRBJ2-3	TGCAGTGCACCGACTAGCGGAAACACAGATACGCAGTATTTT	CSAPTSGNTDTQYF
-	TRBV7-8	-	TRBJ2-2	TGTGCCAGCAGCTTAGGGGGGGGCGCGAACACCGGGGAGCTGTTTTTT	CASSLGGGANTGELFF
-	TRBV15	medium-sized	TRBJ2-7	TGTGCCACCAGCAGAGAGGTGCGGCGGGAGCAGTACTTC	CATSREVRREQYF
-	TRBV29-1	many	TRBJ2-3	TGCAGCTTCATGCGACCTAGAAGCACAGATACGCAGTATTTT	CSFMRPRSTDTQYF
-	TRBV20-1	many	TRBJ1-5	TGCAGTGCTCGGGACATGAGGGGACAGCCCCAGCATTTT	CSARDMRGQPQHF
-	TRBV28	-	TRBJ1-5	TGTGCCAGCAGTTTAAGCAGGGGAGGAGGCAATCAGCCCCAGCATTTT	CASSLSRGGGNQPQHF
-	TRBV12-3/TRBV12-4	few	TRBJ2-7	TGTGCCAGCAGTTTAAGTCAAAACTCCTACGAGCAGTACTTC	CASSLSQNSYEQYF
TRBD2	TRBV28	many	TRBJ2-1	TGTGCCAGCAGCCTTAGCGGGAGTTACTCCCGATTC	CASSLSGSYSRF
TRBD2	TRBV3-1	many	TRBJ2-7	TGTGCCAGCAGCCAAGGTCCTAGCGGGTCGTCCTACGAGCAGTACTTC	CASSQGPSGSSYEQYF
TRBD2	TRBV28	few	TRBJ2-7	TGTGCCAGCAGTTCAACCTTAGCGGGAGGGGACGAGCAGTACTTC	CASSSTLAGGDEQYF
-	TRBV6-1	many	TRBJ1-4	TGTGCCAGCAGTGAAGCCGAGGGGGGAAGAGAAAAACTGTTTTTT	CASSEAEGGREKLFF
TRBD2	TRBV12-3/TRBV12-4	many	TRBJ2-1	TGTGCCAGCAGTGACTATGGATTTCGGGAGGGCCTCAATGAGCAGTTCTTC	CASSDYGFREGLNEQFF
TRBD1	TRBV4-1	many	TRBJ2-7	TGCGCCAGCAGCCGAACAATCTCAGGGGGTGAGCAGTACTTC	CASSRTISGGEQYF
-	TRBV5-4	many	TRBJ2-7	TGTGCCAGCAGCATAGACAGCTACGAGCAGTACTTC	CASSIDSYEQYF
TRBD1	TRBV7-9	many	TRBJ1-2	TGTGCCAGCAGCTCTCCCCGGACAGGGTATGGCTACACCTTC	CASSSPRTGYGYTF
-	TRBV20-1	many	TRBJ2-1	TGCAGCACGGACTTTTACAATGAGCAGTTCTTC	CSTDFYNEQFF
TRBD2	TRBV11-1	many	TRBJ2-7	TGTGCCAGCAGCTTAGGGGGTAGCGGGCTTTATTACGAGCAGTACTTC	CASSLGGSGLYYEQYF
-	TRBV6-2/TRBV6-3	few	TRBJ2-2	TGTGCCGGCTCGCGCCCTGGACAGCTCACGCCCACCGGGGAGCTGTTTTTT	CAGSRPGQLTPTGELFF
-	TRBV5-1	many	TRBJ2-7	TGCGCCAGCAGCTTGGCCCCAGGGAGTTATTACGAGCAGTACTTC	CASSLAPGSYYEQYF
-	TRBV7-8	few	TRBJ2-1	TGTGCCAGCACCCAAAACAATGAGCAGTTCTTC	CASTQNNEQFF
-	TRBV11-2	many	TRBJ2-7	TGTGCCAGCAGCCGTGGGTCTACGCTCGAGCAGTACTTC	CASSRGSTLEQYF
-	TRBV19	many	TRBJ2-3	TGTGCCAGTACAGACCACCGCACAGATACGCAGTATTTT	CASTDHRTDTQYF
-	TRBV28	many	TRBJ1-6	TGTGCCAGCACCTTGGTTACAGGGCGAGGAAAGAATTCACCCCTCCACTTT	CASTLVTGRGKNSPLHF
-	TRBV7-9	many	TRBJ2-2	TGTGCCAGCAGCTTACGTACTACTATGGGCACCGCGAACACCGGGGAGCTGTTTTTT	CASSLRTTMGTANTGELFF
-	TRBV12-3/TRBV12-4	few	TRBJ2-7	TGTGCCAGCAGCCGAGGGGGTGATCAGTACTTC	CASSRGGDQYF